The rows below give T cell receptor beta chains drawn from one sample of a study of cytomegalovirus exposure and HLA in healthy donors. Assay: immunoSEQ multiplex PCR; the TCRdb copy retains only in-frame clones and omits some. The table has 100,000 to 150,000 clones, over 65% seen once; the top ten hold 6.5% to 9.5%. The specimen sequenced was PBMCs. The receptors come from a middle-aged woman in good health and CMV-seropositive. Each CDR3 is given with its conserved first and last residue. The order of the fields is D gene, V gene, J gene, clone size, CDR3 DNA, CDR3 protein. D genes are given only for firm matches. Not all rows give a size; the values are once, few, many and, for expanded clones, a class.

d_call: .
v_call: TRBV5-1
j_call: TRBJ1-6
clone_size: .
cdr3_nt: TGCGCCAGCAGCTTGGTGGAGCGGGTAGATCGTTATAAGGATAATTCACCCCTCCACTTT
cdr3_aa: CASSLVERVDRYKDNSPLHF

d_call: TRBD2
v_call: TRBV27
j_call: TRBJ2-1
clone_size: .
cdr3_nt: TGTGCCAGCAGTTTAACGGGACTAGCCCCCTACAATGAGCAGTTCTTC
cdr3_aa: CASSLTGLAPYNEQFF

d_call: .
v_call: TRBV29-1
j_call: TRBJ1-6
clone_size: .
cdr3_nt: TGCAGCGTTTGGACAGACGAGAATTCACCCCTCCACTTT
cdr3_aa: CSVWTDENSPLHF

d_call: .
v_call: TRBV7-2
j_call: TRBJ2-7
clone_size: .
cdr3_nt: TGTGCCAGCAGCTTAAGGGGTGGCGAGCAGTACTTC
cdr3_aa: CASSLRGGEQYF

d_call: TRBD1
v_call: TRBV18
j_call: TRBJ2-3
clone_size: .
cdr3_nt: TGTGCCAGCTCACCATGGACAGGGTCCGAGGCAGATACGCAGTATTTT
cdr3_aa: CASSPWTGSEADTQYF

d_call: TRBD2
v_call: TRBV10-3
j_call: TRBJ2-2
clone_size: .
cdr3_nt: TGTGCCATCAGTGAGCCTAGCGGGAGGGGATATGGCGGGGAGCTGTTTTTT
cdr3_aa: CAISEPSGRGYGGELFF

d_call: .
v_call: TRBV6-4
j_call: TRBJ2-5
clone_size: few
cdr3_nt: TGTGCCAGCAGTGACTCGAGGGAGACCCAGTACTTC
cdr3_aa: CASSDSRETQYF

d_call: TRBD2
v_call: TRBV19
j_call: TRBJ2-1
clone_size: few
cdr3_nt: TGTGCCAGTAGTATCGTAGCGGGAGGGCCCTACAATGAGCAGTTCTTC
cdr3_aa: CASSIVAGGPYNEQFF

d_call: .
v_call: TRBV7-2
j_call: TRBJ2-7
clone_size: few
cdr3_nt: TGTGCCAGCAACTGGGGGGGCAACGAGCAGTACTTC
cdr3_aa: CASNWGGNEQYF

d_call: .
v_call: TRBV2
j_call: TRBJ2-5
clone_size: once
cdr3_nt: TGTGCCAGCAGTCGGGGGACCGCGGCGGAGACCCAGTACTTC
cdr3_aa: CASSRGTAAETQYF

d_call: TRBD1
v_call: TRBV11-3
j_call: TRBJ1-1
clone_size: few
cdr3_nt: TGTGCCAGCAGCCTCCGGGACAGGGGGCAAAACACTGAAGCTTTCTTT
cdr3_aa: CASSLRDRGQNTEAFF

d_call: .
v_call: TRBV5-1
j_call: TRBJ2-5
clone_size: few
cdr3_nt: TGCGCCAGCAGCTTGGACAGGGGGGGCCAAGAGACCCAGTACTTC
cdr3_aa: CASSLDRGGQETQYF

d_call: .
v_call: TRBV1
j_call: TRBJ1-1
clone_size: .
cdr3_nt: TGCACCAGCAGCCAAGATTTCGCTGGCAGGGGGCAATCTGAAGCTTTCTTT
cdr3_aa: CTSSQDFAGRGQSEAFF

d_call: .
v_call: TRBV29-1
j_call: TRBJ2-7
clone_size: .
cdr3_nt: TGCAGCGTCCAGGGCTACGAGGGGGTAGGTGAGCAGTACTTC
cdr3_aa: CSVQGYEGVGEQYF

d_call: TRBD2
v_call: TRBV19
j_call: TRBJ2-1
clone_size: .
cdr3_nt: TGTGCCAGTAGTATCCCTAGCGGGACAGCCTACAATGAGCAGTTCTTC
cdr3_aa: CASSIPSGTAYNEQFF

d_call: TRBD1
v_call: TRBV30
j_call: TRBJ1-2
clone_size: few
cdr3_nt: TGTGCCTGGAGTGTTCAGGGGGCAGGGCCCGGCGGCTACACCTTC
cdr3_aa: CAWSVQGAGPGGYTF

d_call: .
v_call: TRBV27
j_call: TRBJ1-5
clone_size: .
cdr3_nt: TGTGCCAGCAGTCCCCGAGGGCCCCTTGGGTATAGCAATCAGCCCCAGCATTTT
cdr3_aa: CASSPRGPLGYSNQPQHF

d_call: .
v_call: TRBV30
j_call: TRBJ1-5
clone_size: few
cdr3_nt: TGTGCCTGGACCCATCAGGGGAAGCCCCAGCATTTT
cdr3_aa: CAWTHQGKPQHF

d_call: .
v_call: TRBV28
j_call: TRBJ1-2
clone_size: .
cdr3_nt: TGTGCCAGCAGTTTAGGGCCATATGGCTACACCTTC
cdr3_aa: CASSLGPYGYTF

d_call: .
v_call: TRBV5-1
j_call: TRBJ1-3
clone_size: few
cdr3_nt: TGCGCCAGCAGCTTGGAGAGAGCCGGAAACACCATATATTTT
cdr3_aa: CASSLERAGNTIYF

d_call: TRBD2
v_call: TRBV5-1
j_call: TRBJ2-2
clone_size: .
cdr3_nt: TGCGCCAGCAGCTTGCTAGCGGGAGGCTTTAACACCGGGGAGCTGTTTTTT
cdr3_aa: CASSLLAGGFNTGELFF

d_call: .
v_call: TRBV19
j_call: TRBJ1-2
clone_size: .
cdr3_nt: TGTGCCAGTAGTTCGGGGGGCTATGGCTACACCTTC
cdr3_aa: CASSSGGYGYTF